This TCR beta chain was identified in a study of CD8 T cells in ankylosing spondylitis. Findings and caveats of the study: Characteristic of ankylosing spondylitis blood, it appeared, was a TCR beta motif comprising about eight highly homologous variants. Significantly higher representation of disease-linked clones was reported for matched ankylosing spondylitis synovial fluid.

Note on this clonotype: Its target is unknown.

Germline trimming cut 5 bases from V and 5 bases from J; bases unmatched to any gene: 11. The CDR3 is 16 amino acids. Per the germline V gene, CDR1 is SEHNR and CDR2 is FQNEAQ (reference sequence). MiXCR, applied by TCRdb to the 5' RACE reads, yields one record per CDR3 protein. The table lists about 450,000 distinct CDR3 sequences, around 26% of them singletons. The source material was blood, either unsorted or a sorted T cell fraction (not recorded which). The rearrangement uses TRBV7-9 and TRBJ1-1, with 10 bases matching TRBD1. The source of this sequence is a male donor with ankylosing spondylitis. The CDR3 coding sequence is TGTGCCAGCAGCGCCTCGACAGGGGGCGCGAGGACTGAAGCTTTCTTT. Translation gives CASSASTGGARTEAFF.